This T cell receptor beta chain appears in the sequencing data of a study of T cell responses to AZD1222 COVID-19 vaccine. V was shortened by 2 bases and J by 1 base, with 17 bases between the two germline ends. This CDR3 has 17 amino acids. Per the germline V gene, CDR1 is MNHNS and CDR2 is SASEGT. The method was immunoSEQ multiplex PCR; TCRdb's version includes in-frame clones alone and lacks a portion of them. The profile shows 140,000 to 150,000 clones, just over 90% of them singletons. This specimen was peripheral blood, taken on day 0 of MenACWY control vaccination. This TCR was recovered from an adult in good health. The rearrangement uses TRBV6-1 and TRBJ1-1; D remains unclear. The CDR3: CASSENDLLKSNTEAFF. CDR3 bases: TGTGCCAGCAGTGAAAACGACCTCCTGAAATCGAACACTGAAGCTTTCTTT.